The clone carrying this T cell receptor beta chain was counted at least ten times. Antigen: not known. Trimming removed 3 bases at V and 2 bases at J, with 14 bases between. Germline CDR1 reads SNHLY; CDR2 reads FYNNEI. CDR3 size: 15 residues. This record belongs to a study of breast tumors, draining lymph nodes, adjacent tissues. Broader study findings: Compared with lymph nodes, tumors were less diverse; compared with nontumor tissue, more. Tumor and nontumor repertoires were significantly more similar in luminal-like than in basal-like breast cancer.

Breast cancer patients provided tissue from their axillary draining lymph nodes. Each CDR3 protein is one row after TCRdb ran MiXCR on the multiplex PCR reads. The sample records about 180,000 distinct CDR3 sequences, roughly a third being singletons. Sequenced input: axillary lymph node tissue. The clonotype was recovered from a female donor with breast cancer. Some clones in this sample may be carry-over from other donors' samples. This rearrangement joins TRBV2 to TRBJ2-7, with D possibly TRBD2 on 7 matching bases. The CDR3 DNA follows: TGTGCCAGCAGTGAGGGGGGGGCTGCGACCTACGAGCAGTACTTC. It codes for CASSEGGAATYEQYF.